This is a list of T cell receptor beta chains from one sample in a study of T cells after posttransplantation cyclophosphamide. Repertoires were generated with immunoSEQ multiplex PCR, while TCRdb's copy carries only in-frame clones and drops some. In total the sample includes around 34,000 clones, none of them seen once. Material for sequencing was PBMCs. All receptors derive from a woman aged 45-65 years in good health and a related stem cell transplant donor. Both conserved end residues are part of each CDR3. Fields, in order: D gene, J gene, V gene, clone size, CDR3 protein, CDR3 DNA. The D gene is left open where the match is weak. For some rows the clone size is stated as once, few or many, or as a class when expanded; others skip it.

D gene: NA
J gene: TRBJ1-2
V gene: TRBV6-2/TRBV6-3
clone size: few
CDR3 protein: CASRDPGVYYGYTF
CDR3 DNA: TGTGCCAGCAGGGACCCAGGGGTTTATTATGGCTACACCTTC

D gene: TRBD1
J gene: TRBJ2-5
V gene: TRBV5-1
clone size: many
CDR3 protein: CASSGMTGVGETQYF
CDR3 DNA: TGCGCCAGCAGCGGTATGACAGGGGTAGGAGAGACCCAGTACTTC

D gene: NA
J gene: TRBJ1-2
V gene: TRBV12-3/TRBV12-4
clone size: many
CDR3 protein: CASSSDRPSSGYTF
CDR3 DNA: TGTGCCAGCAGTTCCGACAGGCCCTCGAGTGGCTACACCTTC

D gene: NA
J gene: TRBJ1-1
V gene: TRBV6-6
clone size: many
CDR3 protein: CASSSTANTEAFF
CDR3 DNA: TGTGCCAGCAGTTCGACAGCAAACACTGAAGCTTTCTTT

D gene: NA
J gene: TRBJ2-5
V gene: TRBV7-3
clone size: NA
CDR3 protein: CASSLTLAETQYF
CDR3 DNA: TGTGCCAGCAGCTTAACGCTAGCTGAGACCCAGTACTTC

D gene: NA
J gene: TRBJ2-3
V gene: TRBV5-6
clone size: many
CDR3 protein: CASSLRRPRDTQYF
CDR3 DNA: TGTGCCAGCAGCTTGCGGCGGCCCAGAGATACGCAGTATTTT

D gene: TRBD2
J gene: TRBJ2-1
V gene: TRBV4-1
clone size: many
CDR3 protein: CASSQDDRASGKYYEQFF
CDR3 DNA: TGCGCCAGCAGCCAAGACGACCGAGCTAGCGGGAAGTACTATGAGCAGTTCTTC

D gene: NA
J gene: TRBJ2-2
V gene: TRBV19
clone size: many
CDR3 protein: CASRIGTRGTGELFF
CDR3 DNA: TGTGCCAGTAGAATCGGGACAAGGGGTACCGGGGAGCTGTTTTTT

D gene: NA
J gene: TRBJ1-5
V gene: TRBV7-6
clone size: many
CDR3 protein: CASSLRVGQPQHF
CDR3 DNA: TGTGCCAGCAGCTTAAGGGTAGGGCAGCCCCAGCATTTT

D gene: TRBD1
J gene: TRBJ2-7
V gene: TRBV5-1
clone size: many
CDR3 protein: CASSLGTGGVREQYF
CDR3 DNA: TGCGCCAGCAGCTTGGGGACAGGGGGGGTTCGCGAGCAGTACTTC

D gene: NA
J gene: TRBJ2-7
V gene: TRBV30
clone size: NA
CDR3 protein: CAWSVYRDNEQYF
CDR3 DNA: TGTGCCTGGAGTGTATACAGGGACAACGAGCAGTACTTC

D gene: TRBD1
J gene: TRBJ2-3
V gene: TRBV5-1
clone size: many
CDR3 protein: CASRRTGGVVDTQYF
CDR3 DNA: TGCGCCAGCAGGAGGACAGGGGGCGTAGTCGATACGCAGTATTTT

D gene: NA
J gene: TRBJ2-1
V gene: TRBV4-1
clone size: many
CDR3 protein: CASSQRALAAYNEQFF
CDR3 DNA: TGCGCCAGCAGCCAAAGGGCGCTAGCTGCATACAATGAGCAGTTCTTC

D gene: NA
J gene: TRBJ1-1
V gene: TRBV9
clone size: many
CDR3 protein: CASSGRVGNTEAFF
CDR3 DNA: TGTGCCAGCAGCGGAAGGGTGGGGAACACTGAAGCTTTCTTT

D gene: NA
J gene: TRBJ2-4
V gene: TRBV18
clone size: many
CDR3 protein: CASSPPGLAAKNIQYF
CDR3 DNA: TGTGCCAGCTCACCACCGGGCCTTGCGGCCAAAAACATTCAGTACTTC

D gene: NA
J gene: TRBJ2-1
V gene: TRBV28
clone size: NA
CDR3 protein: CASSLYGASQAGSSYNEQFF
CDR3 DNA: TGTGCCAGCAGTTTATACGGAGCTAGTCAGGCGGGATCAAGCTACAATGAGCAGTTCTTC

D gene: NA
J gene: TRBJ1-2
V gene: TRBV29-1
clone size: few
CDR3 protein: CSVERLSYGYTF
CDR3 DNA: TGCAGCGTTGAGCGGTTATCGTATGGCTACACCTTC

D gene: NA
J gene: TRBJ1-2
V gene: TRBV6-1
clone size: many
CDR3 protein: CASSDRGKRYGYTF
CDR3 DNA: TGTGCCAGCAGTGACAGGGGAAAACGCTATGGCTACACCTTC

D gene: NA
J gene: TRBJ2-7
V gene: TRBV6-2/TRBV6-3
clone size: many
CDR3 protein: CASTQMQAGEQYF
CDR3 DNA: TGTGCCAGCACCCAAATGCAGGCGGGGGAGCAGTACTTC

D gene: TRBD1
J gene: TRBJ2-5
V gene: TRBV9
clone size: NA
CDR3 protein: CASSVGPDRGETQYF
CDR3 DNA: TGTGCCAGCAGCGTTGGCCCGGACAGGGGGGAGACCCAGTACTTC

D gene: NA
J gene: TRBJ2-3
V gene: TRBV28
clone size: NA
CDR3 protein: CASSFTSTDPQYF
CDR3 DNA: TGTGCCAGCAGTTTTACTAGCACAGATCCGCAGTATTTT

D gene: NA
J gene: TRBJ2-2
V gene: TRBV7-9
clone size: many
CDR3 protein: CASSLGLPNTGELFF
CDR3 DNA: TGTGCCAGCAGCCTAGGACTACCGAACACCGGGGAGCTGTTTTTT